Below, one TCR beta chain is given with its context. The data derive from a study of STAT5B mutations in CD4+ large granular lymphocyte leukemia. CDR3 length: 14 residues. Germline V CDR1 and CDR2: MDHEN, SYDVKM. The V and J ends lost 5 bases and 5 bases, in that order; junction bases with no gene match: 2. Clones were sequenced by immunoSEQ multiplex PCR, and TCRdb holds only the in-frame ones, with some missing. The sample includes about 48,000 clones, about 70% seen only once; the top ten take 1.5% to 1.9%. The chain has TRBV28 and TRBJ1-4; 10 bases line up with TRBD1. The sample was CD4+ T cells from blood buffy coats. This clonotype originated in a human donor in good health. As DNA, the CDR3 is TGTGCCAGCAGTGGGGGACAGGGGAATGAAAAACTGTTTTTT. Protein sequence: CASSGGQGNEKLFF. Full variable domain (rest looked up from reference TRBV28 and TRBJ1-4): DVKVTQSSRYLVKRTGEKVFLECVQDMDHENMFWYRQDPGLGLRLIYFSYDVKMKEKGDIPEGYSVSREKKERFSLILESASTNQTSMYLCASSGGQGNEKLFFGSGTQLSVL.